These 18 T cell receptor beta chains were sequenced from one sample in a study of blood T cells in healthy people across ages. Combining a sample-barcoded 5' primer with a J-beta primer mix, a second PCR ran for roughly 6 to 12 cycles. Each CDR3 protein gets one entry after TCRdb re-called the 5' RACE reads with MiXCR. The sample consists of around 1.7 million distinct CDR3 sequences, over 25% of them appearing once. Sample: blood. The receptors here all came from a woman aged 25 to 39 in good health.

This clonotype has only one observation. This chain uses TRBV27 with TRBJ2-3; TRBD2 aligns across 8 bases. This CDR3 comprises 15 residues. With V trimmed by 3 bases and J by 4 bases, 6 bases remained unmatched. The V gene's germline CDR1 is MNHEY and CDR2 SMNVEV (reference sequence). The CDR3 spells CASSFIAGNADTQYF. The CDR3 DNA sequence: TGTGCCAGCAGTTTCATAGCGGGGAACGCAGATACGCAGTATTTT.

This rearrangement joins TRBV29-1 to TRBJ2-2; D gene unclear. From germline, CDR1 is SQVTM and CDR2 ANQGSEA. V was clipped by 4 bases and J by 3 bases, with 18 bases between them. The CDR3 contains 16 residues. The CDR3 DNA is TGCAGCGTTGGACTGCATGCGGATCCGGACACCGGGGAGCTGTTTTTT. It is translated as CSVGLHADPDTGELFF.

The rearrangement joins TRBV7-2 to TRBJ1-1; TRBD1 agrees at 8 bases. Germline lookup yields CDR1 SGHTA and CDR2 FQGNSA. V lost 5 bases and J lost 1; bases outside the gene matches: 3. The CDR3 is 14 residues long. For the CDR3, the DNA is TGTGCCAGCAGCACTGACAGGGGGAACACTGAAGCTTTCTTT. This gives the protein CASSTDRGNTEAFF.

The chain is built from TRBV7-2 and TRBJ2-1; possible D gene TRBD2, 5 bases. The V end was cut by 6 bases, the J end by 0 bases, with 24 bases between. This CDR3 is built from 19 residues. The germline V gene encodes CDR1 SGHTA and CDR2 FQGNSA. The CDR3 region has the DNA TGTGCCAGCAGGGAAAATAGGGTGGGCGGGCTCAGCTCCTACAATGAGCAGTTCTTC. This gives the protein CASRENRVGGLSSYNEQFF. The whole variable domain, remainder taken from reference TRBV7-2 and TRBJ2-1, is GAGVSQSPSNKVTEKGKDVELRCDPISGHTALYWYRQSLGQGLEFLIYFQGNSAPDKSGLPSDRFSAERTGGSVSTLTIQRTQQEDSAVYLCASRENRVGGLSSYNEQFFGPGTRLTVL.

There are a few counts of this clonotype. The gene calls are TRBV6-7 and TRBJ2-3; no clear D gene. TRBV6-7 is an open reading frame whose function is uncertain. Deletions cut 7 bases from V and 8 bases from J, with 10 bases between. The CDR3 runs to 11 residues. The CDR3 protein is CASIVAGTQYF. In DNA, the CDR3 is TGTGCCAGCATAGTGGCTGGTACGCAGTATTTT.

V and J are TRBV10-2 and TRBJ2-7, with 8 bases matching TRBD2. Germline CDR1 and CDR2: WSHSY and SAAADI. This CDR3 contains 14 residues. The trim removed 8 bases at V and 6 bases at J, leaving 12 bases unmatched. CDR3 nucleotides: TGCGCCAGCCGGCGGGGGGCGGTCTCAATCGAGCAGTACTTC. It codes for CASRRGAVSIEQYF.

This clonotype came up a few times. CDR3 coding DNA: TGTGCCAGCAGCACAGATCCGGGACCCAAAACGGACGAGCAGTACTTC. Protein sequence: CASSTDPGPKTDEQYF. The V call is TRBV12-3 or TRBV12-4, the J call TRBJ2-7; tentatively, D is TRBD1 or TRBD2 (5 bases each). There are 16 residues in the CDR3. V was trimmed by 6 bases and J by 5 bases, leaving 23 bases between them.

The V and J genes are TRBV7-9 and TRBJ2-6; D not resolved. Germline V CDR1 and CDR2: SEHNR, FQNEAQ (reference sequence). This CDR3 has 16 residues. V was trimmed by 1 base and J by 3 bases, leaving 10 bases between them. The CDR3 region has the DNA TGTGCCAGCAGCTTAGATGGGATAGGTGGGGCCAACGTCCTGACTTTC. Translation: CASSLDGIGGANVLTF.

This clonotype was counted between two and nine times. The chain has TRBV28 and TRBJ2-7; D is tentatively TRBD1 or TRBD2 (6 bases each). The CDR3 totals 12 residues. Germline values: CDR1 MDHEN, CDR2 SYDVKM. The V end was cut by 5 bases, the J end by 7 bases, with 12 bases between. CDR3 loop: CASSRGVWEQYF. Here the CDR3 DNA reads TGTGCCAGCAGTAGGGGGGTTTGGGAGCAGTACTTC.

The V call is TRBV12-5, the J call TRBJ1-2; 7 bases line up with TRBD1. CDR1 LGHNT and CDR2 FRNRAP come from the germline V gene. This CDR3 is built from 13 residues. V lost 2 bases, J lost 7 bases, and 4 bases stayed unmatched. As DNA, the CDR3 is TGTGCTAGTGGTTTGCCCCGACAGGGTGGCTACACCTTC. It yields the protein CASGLPRQGGYTF.

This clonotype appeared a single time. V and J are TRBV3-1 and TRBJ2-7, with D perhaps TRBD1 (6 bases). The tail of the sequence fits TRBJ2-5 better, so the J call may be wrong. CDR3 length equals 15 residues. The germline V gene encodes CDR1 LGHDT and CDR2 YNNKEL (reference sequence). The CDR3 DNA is TGTGCCAGCAGCCGAGTTTCAGGGGAAGGCGGGACCCAGTACTTC. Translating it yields CASSRVSGEGGTQYF.

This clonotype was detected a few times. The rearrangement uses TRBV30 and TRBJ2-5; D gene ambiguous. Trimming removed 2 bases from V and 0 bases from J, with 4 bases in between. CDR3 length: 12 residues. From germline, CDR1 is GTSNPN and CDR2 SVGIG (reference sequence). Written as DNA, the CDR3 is TGTGCCTGGAGTCCCTACCAAGAGACCCAGTACTTC. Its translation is CAWSPYQETQYF.

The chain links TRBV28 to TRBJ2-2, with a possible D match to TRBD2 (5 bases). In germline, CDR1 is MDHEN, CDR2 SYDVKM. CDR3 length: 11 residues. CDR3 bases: TGTGTGATACTAGTGAACGGGGAGCTGTTTTTT. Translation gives CVILVNGELFF. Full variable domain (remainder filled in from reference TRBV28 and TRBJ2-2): DVKVTQSSRYLVKRTGEKVFLECVQDMDHENMFWYRQDPGLGLRLIYFSYDVKMKEKGDIPEGYSVSREKKERFSLILESASTNQTSMYLCVILVNGELFFGEGSRLTVL.

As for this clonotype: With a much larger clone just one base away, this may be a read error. CDR3 sequence reads: CASRDKGYGYTF. The CDR3 DNA is TGTGCCAGCAGAGACAAGGGCTATGGCTACACCTTC. The chain combines TRBV6-6 with TRBJ1-2, with no clear D. Germline V lookup: CDR1 MNHNY, CDR2 SVGAGI (reference sequence). CDR3 length: 12 amino acids. V was shortened by 6 bases and J by 4 bases, with 9 bases between the two germline ends.

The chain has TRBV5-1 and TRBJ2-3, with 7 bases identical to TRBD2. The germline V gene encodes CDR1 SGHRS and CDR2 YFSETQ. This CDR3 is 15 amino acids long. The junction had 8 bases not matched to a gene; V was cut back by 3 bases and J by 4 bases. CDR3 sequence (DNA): TGCGCCAGCAGCTGGGCCAGCGGGGAGGCAGATACGCAGTATTTT. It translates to CASSWASGEADTQYF.

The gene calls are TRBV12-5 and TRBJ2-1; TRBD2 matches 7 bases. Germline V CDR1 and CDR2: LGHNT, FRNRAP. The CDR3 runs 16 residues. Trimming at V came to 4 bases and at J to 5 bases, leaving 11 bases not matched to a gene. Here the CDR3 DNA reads TGTGCTAGTGGTTGGGGGGGGGTAGAAAGGGACAATGAGCAGTTCTTC. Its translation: CASGWGGVERDNEQFF.

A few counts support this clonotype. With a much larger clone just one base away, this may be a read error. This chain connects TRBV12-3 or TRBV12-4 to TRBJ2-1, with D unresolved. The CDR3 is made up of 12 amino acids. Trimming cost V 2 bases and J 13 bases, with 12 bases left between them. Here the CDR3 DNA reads TGTGCCAGCAGTTTAATCGCCGAGACCCAGTTCTTC. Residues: CASSLIAETQFF.

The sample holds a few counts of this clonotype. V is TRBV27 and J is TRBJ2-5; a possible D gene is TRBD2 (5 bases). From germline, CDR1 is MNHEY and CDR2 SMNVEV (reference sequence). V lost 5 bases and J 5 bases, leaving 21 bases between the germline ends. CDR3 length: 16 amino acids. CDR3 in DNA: TGTGCCAGCAGTCCAAACCCGGGCCAAAGAGGGGAGACCCAGTACTTC. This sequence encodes CASSPNPGQRGETQYF.